The clone carrying this T cell receptor beta chain has a handful of counts. Its antigen is currently unknown. In the same sample, other DNA sequences code for this CDR3. Sequenced material consisted of expressed TCRB transcripts (all of the isolated RNA was reverse transcribed). Repertoires were generated with immunoSEQ multiplex PCR, while TCRdb's copy carries only in-frame clones and drops some. Here the sample spans 600,000 to 750,000 clones, around 12% being singletons. The data are from a study of beta chain features in type 1 diabetes. Background on the study: All samples yielded 107,917,701 examined sorted cells. Study-wide findings and caveats: The study found moderately but significantly shorter TCRB CDR3s in all four CD4+ subsets of Type 1 diabetes patients. Sampled from patients, naive, central memory and Treg TCRB repertoires appeared more similar than those sampled from healthy donors.

Sorting with CD45RO/CCR7/CD25/CD127/CD95/CD27 yielded naive, central memory, regulatory and stem-like memory CD4+ cells. The specimen was naive CD4+ T cells from blood. This clonotype was sampled from a man aged 25 to 40 with type 1 diabetes.

The CDR3 loop reads CASSLTSRETQYF. The CDR3 nucleotides are TGTGCCAGCAGCTTAACTAGCAGGGAGACCCAGTACTTC. The V and J genes are TRBV7-9 and TRBJ2-5; tentative D call: TRBD2 (6 bases). Per germline, CDR1 SEHNR and CDR2 FQNEAQ (reference sequence). The ends were cut back, 2 bases at V and 5 bases at J, with 9 bases in the middle. The CDR3 spans 13 residues.